Listed below are T cell receptor beta chains from one sample, sequenced in a study of monozygotic twins with inflammatory bowel disease. Reanalyzing the 5' RACE reads, TCRdb keeps one entry per CDR3 protein, without DNA. This sample contains approximately 40,000 distinct CDR3 sequences. Sequencing used blood. Receptors were obtained from a human donor with ulcerative colitis or Crohn's disease, or a healthy co-twin of an affected twin (not recorded which). Both conserved end residues are part of each CDR3. Not every row has a clone size; where given, it reads once, few, many or a size class.

j_gene | v_gene | abundance | CDR3aa
TRBJ2-3 | TRBV5-4 | . | CASREREGFTDTQYF
TRBJ2-2 | TRBV7-9 | . | CASSLERPSGTGELFF
TRBJ2-4 | TRBV6-5 | . | CHVRDRGGNIQYF
TRBJ2-1 | TRBV6-5 | . | CASSSGLAGGKEYEQFF
TRBJ1-1 | TRBV5-1 | . | CASSPGGGDSEAFF
TRBJ2-7 | TRBV7-3 | . | CASSPSAGGGGRYEQYF
TRBJ1-5 | TRBV28 | . | CASSIIRRTQHF
TRBJ2-3 | TRBV11-2 | . | CASSFFGPQDTQYF
TRBJ1-1 | TRBV5-1 | . | CASKSRGADEAFF
TRBJ2-7 | TRBV20-1 | . | CSADTSGGIYEQYF
TRBJ2-7 | TRBV12-3/TRBV12-4 | . | CASRNRGEQYF
TRBJ2-7 | TRBV7-9 | . | CASSSFEGGPSSYEQYF
TRBJ2-7 | TRBV12-3/TRBV12-4 | . | CASSRGEPYEQYF
TRBJ2-1 | TRBV6-2/TRBV6-3 | . | CASSFGTRYNEQFF
TRBJ1-2 | TRBV18 | . | CASSPPWTGEYGYTF
TRBJ1-1 | TRBV13 | . | CASSLTGSGEAFF
TRBJ1-1 | TRBV4-3 | . | CASSQHRDTEAFF
TRBJ2-5 | TRBV2 | . | CASSEGAGGDETQYF
TRBJ2-5 | TRBV6-5 | . | CASSYIGETQYF
TRBJ2-4 | TRBV30 | . | CAWSVGGQSNIQYF
TRBJ2-6 | TRBV20-1 | . | CSARDSEGRSGANVLTF
TRBJ2-7 | TRBV12-3/TRBV12-4 | . | CASSRGGSAYEQYF
TRBJ2-5 | TRBV9 | . | CASSVGNGGGQETQYF
TRBJ1-2 | TRBV4-1 | . | CASSQDTGPRGYTF
TRBJ1-1 | TRBV7-9 | . | CASSGSQGMNTEAFF
TRBJ1-5 | TRBV20-1 | . | CSATPPTRSNQPQHF
TRBJ2-7 | TRBV7-9 | . | CASSLAGSVYEQYF
TRBJ1-1 | TRBV12-3/TRBV12-4 | . | CASSLARTAFF
TRBJ2-5 | TRBV7-6 | . | CASSLNTETQYF
TRBJ2-7 | TRBV10-1 | . | CASSDPGGFEQYF
TRBJ2-3 | TRBV4-3 | . | CASSQDLRHTDTQYF
TRBJ2-1 | TRBV20-1 | medium-sized | CSARDLAGTGYEQFF
TRBJ1-2 | TRBV12-3/TRBV12-4 | . | CASSPPPRGSYGYTF
TRBJ2-3 | TRBV7-2 | . | CASSLISGTPSTDTQYF
TRBJ2-1 | TRBV4-2 | . | CASSQDKAGKNEQFF
TRBJ2-1 | TRBV28 | . | CASRGSTGGRGEQFF
TRBJ1-1 | TRBV11-2 | . | CASSRRQGQNTEAFF
TRBJ2-1 | TRBV12-3/TRBV12-4 | . | CASSPFINEQFF
TRBJ1-5 | TRBV30 | . | CAWSSRAEQPQHF
TRBJ2-7 | TRBV7-2 | . | CASSVFVGEQYF
TRBJ1-5 | TRBV7-9 | . | CASSLEQGGNQPQHF
TRBJ2-2 | TRBV5-1 | . | CASSSDLSGELFF
TRBJ2-3 | TRBV12-3/TRBV12-4 | . | CASSTSGTGTDTQYF
TRBJ1-4 | TRBV6-1 | . | CASLGATNEKLFF
TRBJ2-1 | TRBV6-4 | . | CASSDSVGHVYNEQFF
TRBJ2-2 | TRBV11-2 | . | CASSLDRSGVTGELFF
TRBJ2-3 | TRBV20-1 | . | CSARTSGTDTQYF
TRBJ2-1 | TRBV12-3/TRBV12-4 | . | CASRYTRGLAGDYEQFF
TRBJ1-1 | TRBV7-2 | . | CASSVRPVGTEAFF
TRBJ2-7 | TRBV7-9 | . | CASSLEGTRSYEQYF
TRBJ2-5 | TRBV5-1 | . | CASSLETGGRKTQYF
TRBJ2-3 | TRBV5-1 | . | CASSLAGRSSTDTQYF
TRBJ2-1 | TRBV5-4 | . | CASSLAGGRAKGYEQFF
TRBJ2-5 | TRBV10-3 | . | CAIRDVTPKEETQYF